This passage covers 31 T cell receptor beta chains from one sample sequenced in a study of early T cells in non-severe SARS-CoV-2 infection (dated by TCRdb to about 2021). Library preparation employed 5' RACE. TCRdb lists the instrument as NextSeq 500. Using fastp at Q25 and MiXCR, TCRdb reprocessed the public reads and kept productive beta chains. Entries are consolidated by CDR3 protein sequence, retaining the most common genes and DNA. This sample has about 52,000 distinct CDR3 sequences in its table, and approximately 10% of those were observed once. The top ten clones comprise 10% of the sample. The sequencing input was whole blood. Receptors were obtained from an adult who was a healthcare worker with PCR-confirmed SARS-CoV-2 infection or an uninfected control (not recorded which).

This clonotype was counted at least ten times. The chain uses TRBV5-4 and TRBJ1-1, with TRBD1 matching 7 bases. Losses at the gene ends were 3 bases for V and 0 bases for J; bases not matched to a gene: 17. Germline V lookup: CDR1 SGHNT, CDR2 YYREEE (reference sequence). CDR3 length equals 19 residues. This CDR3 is CASSSRQRGQRGMNTEAFF. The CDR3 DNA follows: TGTGCCAGCAGCTCCCGCCAGAGGGGGCAAAGGGGAATGAACACTGAAGCTTTCTTT.

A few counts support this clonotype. CDR3 sequence: CNAAASYEQYF. In DNA form, the CDR3 reads TGCAACGCAGCAGCCTCCTACGAGCAGTACTTC. The J gene is TRBJ2-7, the V gene TRBV29-1; D remains unclear. The CDR3 is made up of 11 amino acids. CDR1 is SQVTM and CDR2 is ANQGSEA in the germline V gene.

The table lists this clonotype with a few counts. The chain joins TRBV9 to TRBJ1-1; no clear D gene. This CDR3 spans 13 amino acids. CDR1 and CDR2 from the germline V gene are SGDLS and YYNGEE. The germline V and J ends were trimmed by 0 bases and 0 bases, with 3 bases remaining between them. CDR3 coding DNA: TGTGCCAGCAGCGTAGATGTGAACACTGAAGCTTTCTTT. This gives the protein CASSVDVNTEAFF.

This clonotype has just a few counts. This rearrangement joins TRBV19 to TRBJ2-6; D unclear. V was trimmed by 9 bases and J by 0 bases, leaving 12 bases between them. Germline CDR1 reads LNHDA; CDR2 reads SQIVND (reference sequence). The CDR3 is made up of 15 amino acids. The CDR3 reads CASRGRSSGANVLTF. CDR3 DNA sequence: TGTGCCAGCCGTGGACGGAGCTCTGGGGCCAACGTCCTGACTTTC.

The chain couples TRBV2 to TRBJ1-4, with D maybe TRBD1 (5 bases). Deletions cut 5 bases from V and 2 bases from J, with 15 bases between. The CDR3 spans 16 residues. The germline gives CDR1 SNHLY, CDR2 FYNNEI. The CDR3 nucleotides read TGTGCCAGCAGTACCCCACAGGCTGGCACTAATGAAAAACTGTTTTTT. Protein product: CASSTPQAGTNEKLFF. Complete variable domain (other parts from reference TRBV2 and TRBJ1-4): EPEVTQTPSHQVTQMGQEVILRCVPISNHLYFYWYRQILGQKVEFLVSFYNNEISEKSEIFDDQFSVERPDGSNFTLKIRSTKLEDSAMYFCASSTPQAGTNEKLFFGSGTQLSVL.

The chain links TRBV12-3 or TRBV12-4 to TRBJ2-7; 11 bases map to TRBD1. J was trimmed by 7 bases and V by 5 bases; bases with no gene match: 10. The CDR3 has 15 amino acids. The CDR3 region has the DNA TGTGCCAGCAGTCAGCCGGGACAGGGGGTTCGGGAGCAGTACTTC. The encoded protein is CASSQPGQGVREQYF.

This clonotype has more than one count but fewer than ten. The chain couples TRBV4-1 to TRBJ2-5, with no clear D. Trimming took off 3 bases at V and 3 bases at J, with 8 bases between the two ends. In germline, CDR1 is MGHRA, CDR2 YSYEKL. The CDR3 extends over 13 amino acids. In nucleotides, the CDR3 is TGCGCCAGCAGCCAGTGGGTAAAAGAGACCCAGTACTTC. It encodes CASSQWVKETQYF.

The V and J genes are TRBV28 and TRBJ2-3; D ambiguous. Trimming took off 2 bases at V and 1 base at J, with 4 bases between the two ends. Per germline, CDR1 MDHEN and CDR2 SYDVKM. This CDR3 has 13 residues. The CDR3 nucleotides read TGTGCCAGCAGTTTAGTCGGCACAGATACGCAGTATTTT. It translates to CASSLVGTDTQYF.

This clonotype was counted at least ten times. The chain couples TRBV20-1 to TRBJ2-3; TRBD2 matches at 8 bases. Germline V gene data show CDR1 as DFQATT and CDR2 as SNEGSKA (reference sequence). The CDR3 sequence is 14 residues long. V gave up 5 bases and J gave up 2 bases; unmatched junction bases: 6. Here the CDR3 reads CSADLAGSTDTQYF. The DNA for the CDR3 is TGCAGTGCTGACTTAGCGGGATCCACAGATACGCAGTATTTT.

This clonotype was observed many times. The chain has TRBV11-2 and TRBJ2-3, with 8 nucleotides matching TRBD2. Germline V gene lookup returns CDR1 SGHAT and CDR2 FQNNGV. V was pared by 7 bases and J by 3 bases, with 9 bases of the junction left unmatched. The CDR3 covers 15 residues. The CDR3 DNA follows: TGTGCCAGCAAGGTCATGGGCGGGGGGACAGATACGCAGTATTTT. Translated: CASKVMGGGTDTQYF.

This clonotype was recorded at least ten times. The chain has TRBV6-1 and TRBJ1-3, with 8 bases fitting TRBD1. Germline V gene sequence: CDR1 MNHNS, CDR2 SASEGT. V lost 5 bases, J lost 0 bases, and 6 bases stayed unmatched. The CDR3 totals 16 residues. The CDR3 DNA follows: TGTGCCAGCAGTAGGGGACAGGCCCCCTCTGGAAACACCATATATTTT. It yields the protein CASSRGQAPSGNTIYF.

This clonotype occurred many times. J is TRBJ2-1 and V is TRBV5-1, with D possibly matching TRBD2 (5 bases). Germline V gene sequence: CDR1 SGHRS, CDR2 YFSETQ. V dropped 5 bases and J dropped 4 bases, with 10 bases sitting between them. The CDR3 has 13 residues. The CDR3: CASRVGAYNEQFF. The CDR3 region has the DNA TGCGCCAGCAGAGTGGGAGCGTACAATGAGCAGTTCTTC. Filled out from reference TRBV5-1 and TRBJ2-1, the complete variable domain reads KAGVTQTPRYLIKTRGQQVTLSCSPISGHRSVSWYQQTPGQGLQFLFEYFSETQRNKGNFPGRFSGRQFSNSRSEMNVSTLELGDSALYLCASRVGAYNEQFFGPGTRLTVL.

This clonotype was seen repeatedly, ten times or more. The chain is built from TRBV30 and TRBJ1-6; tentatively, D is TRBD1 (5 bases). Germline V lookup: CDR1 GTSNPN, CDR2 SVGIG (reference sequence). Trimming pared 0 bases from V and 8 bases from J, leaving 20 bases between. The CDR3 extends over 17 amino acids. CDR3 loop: CAWSVTSALRVDSPLHF. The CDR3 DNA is TGTGCCTGGAGTGTAACGTCGGCTCTCAGGGTTGATTCACCCCTCCACTTT.

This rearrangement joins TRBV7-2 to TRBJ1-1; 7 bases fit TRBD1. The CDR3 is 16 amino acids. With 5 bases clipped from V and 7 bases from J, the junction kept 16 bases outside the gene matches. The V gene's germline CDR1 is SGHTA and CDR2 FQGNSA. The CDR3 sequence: CASSPHARGRASEAFF. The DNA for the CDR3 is TGTGCCAGCAGCCCACATGCGAGGGGGCGGGCAAGTGAAGCTTTCTTT.

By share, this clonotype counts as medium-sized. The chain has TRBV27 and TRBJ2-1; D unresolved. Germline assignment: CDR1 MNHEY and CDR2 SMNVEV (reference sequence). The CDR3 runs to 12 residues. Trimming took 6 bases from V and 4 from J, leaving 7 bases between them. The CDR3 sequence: CASSDGYNEQFF. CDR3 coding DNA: TGTGCCAGCAGCGACGGTTACAATGAGCAGTTCTTC.

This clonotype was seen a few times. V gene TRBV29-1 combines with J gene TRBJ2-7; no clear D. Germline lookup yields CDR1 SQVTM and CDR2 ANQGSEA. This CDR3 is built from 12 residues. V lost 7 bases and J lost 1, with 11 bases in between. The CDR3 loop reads CSASGTSYEQYF. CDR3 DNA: TGCAGCGCTTCCGGAACGTCCTACGAGCAGTACTTC.

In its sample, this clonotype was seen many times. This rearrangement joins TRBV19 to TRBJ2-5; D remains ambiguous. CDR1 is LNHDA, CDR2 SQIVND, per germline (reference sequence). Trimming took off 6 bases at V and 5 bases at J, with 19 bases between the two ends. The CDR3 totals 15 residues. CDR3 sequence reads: CASRDEAGKKETQYF. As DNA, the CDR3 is TGTGCCAGTAGGGACGAGGCAGGCAAAAAGGAGACCCAGTACTTC.

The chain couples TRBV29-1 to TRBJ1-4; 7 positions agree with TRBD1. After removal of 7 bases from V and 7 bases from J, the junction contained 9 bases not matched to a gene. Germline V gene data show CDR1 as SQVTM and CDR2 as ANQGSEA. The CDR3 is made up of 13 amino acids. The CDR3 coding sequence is TGCAGCGCGGGACAGCCGGGCAGTGAAAAACTGTTTTTT. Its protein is CSAGQPGSEKLFF.

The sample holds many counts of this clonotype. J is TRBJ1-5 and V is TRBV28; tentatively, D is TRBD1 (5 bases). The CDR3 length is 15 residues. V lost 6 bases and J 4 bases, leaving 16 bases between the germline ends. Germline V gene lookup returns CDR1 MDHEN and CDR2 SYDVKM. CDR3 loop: CASRGSWGFNQPQHF. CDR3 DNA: TGTGCCAGCAGAGGCTCGTGGGGGTTTAATCAGCCCCAGCATTTT.

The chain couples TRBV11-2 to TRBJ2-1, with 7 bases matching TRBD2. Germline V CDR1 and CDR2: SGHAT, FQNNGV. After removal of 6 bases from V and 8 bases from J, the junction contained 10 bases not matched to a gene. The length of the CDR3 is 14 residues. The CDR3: CASRSSFAGDEQFF. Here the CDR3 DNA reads TGTGCCAGCAGATCCAGCTTTGCGGGAGATGAGCAGTTCTTC.

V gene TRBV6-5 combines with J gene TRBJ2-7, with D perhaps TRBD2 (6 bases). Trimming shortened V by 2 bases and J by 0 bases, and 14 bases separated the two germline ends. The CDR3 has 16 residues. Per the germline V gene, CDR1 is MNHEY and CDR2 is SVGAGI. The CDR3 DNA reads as TGTGCCAGCAGTTACGGGACTTCAAGGAGCTCCTACGAGCAGTACTTC. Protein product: CASSYGTSRSSYEQYF.

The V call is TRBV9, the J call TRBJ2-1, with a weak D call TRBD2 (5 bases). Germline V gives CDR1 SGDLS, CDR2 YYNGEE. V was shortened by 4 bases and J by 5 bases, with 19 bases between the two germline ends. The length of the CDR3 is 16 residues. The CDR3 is CASSPRELLSHNEQFF. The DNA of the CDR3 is TGTGCCAGCAGCCCCCGGGAACTACTTAGTCACAATGAGCAGTTCTTC.

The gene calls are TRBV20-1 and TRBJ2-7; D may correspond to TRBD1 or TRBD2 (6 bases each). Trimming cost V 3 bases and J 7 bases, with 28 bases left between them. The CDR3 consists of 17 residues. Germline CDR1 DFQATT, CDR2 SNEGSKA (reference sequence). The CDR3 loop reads CSARAGLTGRSRKEQYF. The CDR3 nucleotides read TGCAGTGCTAGGGCGGGGCTTACAGGGAGAAGCCGAAAGGAGCAGTACTTC.

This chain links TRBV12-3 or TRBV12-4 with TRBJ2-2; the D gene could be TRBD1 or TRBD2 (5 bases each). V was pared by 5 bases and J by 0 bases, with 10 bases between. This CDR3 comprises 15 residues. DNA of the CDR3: TGTGCCAGCAGTACGGGGACGACGAACACCGGGGAGCTGTTTTTT. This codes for CASSTGTTNTGELFF.

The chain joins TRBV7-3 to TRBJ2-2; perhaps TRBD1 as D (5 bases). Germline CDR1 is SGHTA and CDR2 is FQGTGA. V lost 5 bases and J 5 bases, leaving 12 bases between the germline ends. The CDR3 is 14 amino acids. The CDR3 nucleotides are TGTGCCAGCAGCCCCCAGGGTGTGACCGGGGAGCTGTTTTTT. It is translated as CASSPQGVTGELFF.

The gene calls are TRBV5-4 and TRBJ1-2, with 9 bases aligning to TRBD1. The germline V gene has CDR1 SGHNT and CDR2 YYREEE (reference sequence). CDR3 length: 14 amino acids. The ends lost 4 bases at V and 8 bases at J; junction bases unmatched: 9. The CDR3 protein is CASSKDRGPSGYTF. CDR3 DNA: TGTGCCAGCAGCAAGGACAGGGGCCCCAGCGGCTACACCTTC.

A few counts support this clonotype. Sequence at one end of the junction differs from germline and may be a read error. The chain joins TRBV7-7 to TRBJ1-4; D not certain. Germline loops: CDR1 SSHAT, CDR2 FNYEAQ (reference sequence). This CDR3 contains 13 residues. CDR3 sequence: CASSQDAGEKLFF. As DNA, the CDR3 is TGTGCTAGCAGCCAAGACGCGGGCGAAAAACTGTTTTTT.

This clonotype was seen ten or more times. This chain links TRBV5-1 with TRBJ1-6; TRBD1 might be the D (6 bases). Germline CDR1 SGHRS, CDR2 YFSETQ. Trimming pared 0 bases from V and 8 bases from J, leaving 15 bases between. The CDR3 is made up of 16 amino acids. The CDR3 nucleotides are TGCGCCAGCAGCTTGGGACAGGCCCAGGTGCATTCACCCCTCCACTTT. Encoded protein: CASSLGQAQVHSPLHF.

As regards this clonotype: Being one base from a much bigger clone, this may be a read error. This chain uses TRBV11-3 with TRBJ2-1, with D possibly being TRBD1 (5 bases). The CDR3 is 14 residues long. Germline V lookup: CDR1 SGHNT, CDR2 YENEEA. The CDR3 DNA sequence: TGCGCCAGCAGCGCAATGACGACAGACAATGAGCAGTTCTTC. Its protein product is CASSAMTTDNEQFF.

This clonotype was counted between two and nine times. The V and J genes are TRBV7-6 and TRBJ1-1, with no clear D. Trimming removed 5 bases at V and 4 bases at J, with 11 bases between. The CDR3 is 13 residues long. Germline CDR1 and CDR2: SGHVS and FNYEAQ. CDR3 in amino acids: CASSRLVGTEAFF. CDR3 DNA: TGTGCCAGCAGCCGACTGGTAGGCACTGAAGCTTTCTTT.

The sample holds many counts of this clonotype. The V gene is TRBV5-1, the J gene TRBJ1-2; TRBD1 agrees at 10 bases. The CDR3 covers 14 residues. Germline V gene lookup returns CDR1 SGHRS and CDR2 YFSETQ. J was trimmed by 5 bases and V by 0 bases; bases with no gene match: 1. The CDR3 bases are TGCGCCAGCAGCTTGGGGACAGGGGGATATGGCTACACCTTC. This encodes CASSLGTGGYGYTF.